Following are 20 T cell receptor beta chains from one sample sequenced in a study of T cells in Graves' hyperthyroidism and ophthalmopathy. Amplification yielded TCR beta CDR3 regions, with RNA transcripts as the source. An initial round of RT-PCR targeting the TCR CDR3 relied on the HTBI primer set. TCRdb re-called the multiplex PCR reads through MiXCR, storing one row per CDR3 protein. The sample contains hundreds of thousands of distinct CDR3 sequences, around 15% of which appear only once. The sample taken for sequencing was blood. Source of these receptors: a woman in her forties with Graves' ophthalmopathy.

V gene TRBV3-1 combines with J gene TRBJ2-7; a possible D gene is TRBD1 (5 bases). This CDR3 contains 13 residues. CDR1 is LGHDT, CDR2 YNNKEL, per germline (reference sequence). Trimming took off 0 bases at V and 6 bases at J, with 9 bases between the two ends. CDR3 protein: CASSQDRAGEQYF. As DNA, the CDR3 is TGTGCCAGCAGCCAAGACAGGGCCGGCGAGCAGTACTTC.

This chain joins TRBV20-1 and TRBJ1-6; possible D gene TRBD1, 5 bases. CDR1 DFQATT and CDR2 SNEGSKA come from the germline V gene (reference sequence). The CDR3 contains 13 residues. Trimming left V 3 bases short and J 7 bases short, with 10 bases between. CDR3 residues: CSARGLQNSPLHF. CDR3 nucleotides: TGCAGTGCTAGGGGGCTCCAGAATTCACCCCTCCACTTT.

This chain uses TRBV6-1 with TRBJ2-3, with D tentatively TRBD2 (6 bases). Trimming cost V 5 bases and J 2 bases, with 14 bases left between them. CDR1 and CDR2 from the germline V gene are MNHNS and SASEGT. The CDR3 runs 15 residues. CDR3 bases: TGTGCCAGCAGTTTGCGTAGCGGATTCACAGATACGCAGTATTTT. Residues: CASSLRSGFTDTQYF.

CDR3 region: CASTPRGPPSSTDTQYF. In DNA form, the CDR3 reads TGTGCCAGCACTCCGCGGGGGCCCCCCAGCAGCACAGATACGCAGTATTTT. The chain employs TRBV7-9 and TRBJ2-3; a possible D gene is TRBD2 (7 bases). The CDR3 extends over 17 amino acids. The germline gives CDR1 SEHNR, CDR2 FQNEAQ (reference sequence). Trimming removed 7 bases at V and 0 bases at J, with 20 bases between.

The rearrangement uses TRBV10-2 and TRBJ2-5; no reliable D call. The CDR3 has 15 residues. Germline CDR1 WSHSY, CDR2 SAAADI. V lost 2 bases and J 5 bases, leaving 15 bases between the germline ends. As DNA, the CDR3 is TGCGCCAGCAGTGAGGGGCTAGTCCCCCCGGAGACCCAGTACTTC. It specifies CASSEGLVPPETQYF.

The chain uses TRBV20-1 and TRBJ2-3, with D perhaps TRBD2 (6 bases). Germline CDR1 is DFQATT and CDR2 is SNEGSKA (reference sequence). Between the trimmed V and J ends, which lost 6 bases and 0 bases, there was a span of 22 bases. This CDR3 spans 17 amino acids. CDR3 DNA sequence: TGCAGTGCCGTAGTATCTCGACTACTAGCAAGCACAGATACGCAGTATTTT. Encoded protein: CSAVVSRLLASTDTQYF.

This clonotype was recorded many times. One junction end disagrees with the germline gene, perhaps due to a read error. The chain recombines TRBV28 with TRBJ2-3; TRBD2 aligns across 12 bases. The CDR3 totals 20 residues. The germline gives CDR1 MDHEN, CDR2 SYDVKM. Here the CDR3 DNA reads TGTGCCAGCAGTTGGGAGACTAGCGGGAGAGGTTCCCCAAGCACAGATACGAAGTATTTT. Translation: CASSWETSGRGSPSTDTKYF.

The rearrangement uses TRBV6-2 or TRBV6-3 and TRBJ1-4; TRBD1 is a possible D gene (6 bases). Germline V lookup: CDR1 MNHEY, CDR2 SVGEGT. The CDR3 has 14 residues. Trimming pared 6 bases from V and 8 bases from J, leaving 16 bases between. The CDR3: CASRGGGPAEKLFF. Written as DNA, the CDR3 is TGTGCCAGCAGAGGGGGGGGCCCAGCGGAAAAACTGTTTTTT.

This clonotype was counted ten times or more. V usage is TRBV11-2 and J usage is TRBJ2-3; D may be TRBD1 (5 bases). Germline assignment: CDR1 SGHAT and CDR2 FQNNGV. The CDR3 covers 16 residues. V lost 1 base and J 2 bases, leaving 13 bases between the germline ends. The CDR3 nucleotides are TGTGCCAGCAGCTTAGGGGGCAGCAGATACACAGATACGCAGTATTTT. This codes for CASSLGGSRYTDTQYF.

The chain combines TRBV7-2 with TRBJ1-5; D is undetermined. Germline V CDR1 and CDR2: SGHTA, FQGNSA. The CDR3 consists of 14 residues. Trimming shortened V by 2 bases and J by 3 bases, and 8 bases separated the two germline ends. CDR3 sequence (DNA): TGTGCCAGCAGCTTAAGCGCAGACAATCAGCCCCAGCATTTT. This codes for CASSLSADNQPQHF.

The table lists this clonotype with many counts. The chain uses TRBV5-5 and TRBJ1-1; D call uncertain. With 2 bases removed from V and 0 bases from J, the gap between germline ends came to 8 bases. There are 14 residues in the CDR3. The germline V gene encodes CDR1 SGHKS and CDR2 YYEKEE (reference sequence). The CDR3 reads CASSFDHMNTEAFF. CDR3 DNA: TGTGCCAGCAGCTTTGACCATATGAACACTGAAGCTTTCTTT.

This clonotype has a count of ten or more. This chain uses TRBV7-2 with TRBJ2-5, with D tentatively TRBD1 (5 bases). V was clipped by 0 bases and J by 0 bases, with 14 bases between them. This CDR3 has 17 residues. Germline CDR1 and CDR2: SGHTA and FQGNSA. CDR3 coding DNA: TGTGCCAGCAGCTTAGCGCTCAGGACACAATACCAAGAGACCCAGTACTTC. Its translation: CASSLALRTQYQETQYF.

In the case of this clonotype: One end of the junction varies from germline; a read error may be responsible. The chain carries TRBV20-1 and TRBJ2-4; 12 positions agree with TRBD2. The CDR3 is made up of 14 amino acids. The germline CDR1 and CDR2 sequences are DFQATT and SNEGSKA (reference sequence). This CDR3 reads CGARDPSGGDIQYF. DNA of the CDR3: TGCGGTGCTAGAGATCCTAGCGGGGGGGACATTCAGTACTTC.

This clonotype was seen only a few times. V and J are TRBV6-1 and TRBJ1-1; D perhaps matches TRBD1 (6 bases). V shed 6 bases and J shed 8 bases, with 19 bases lying between them. This CDR3 contains 14 residues. The V gene's germline CDR1 is MNHNS and CDR2 SASEGT. CDR3 DNA sequence: TGTGCCAGCAGCGGAACTCGGGGGCGGGTAGAAGCTTTCTTT. It is translated as CASSGTRGRVEAFF.

V gene TRBV29-1 combines with J gene TRBJ1-1; 8 bases map to TRBD1. Germline trimming cut 7 bases from V and 1 base from J; bases unmatched to any gene: 5. The CDR3 runs 13 residues. Germline CDR1 SQVTM, CDR2 ANQGSEA. CDR3 sequence: CSGRGLKNTEAFF. CDR3 DNA: TGCAGCGGCAGGGGGCTGAAGAACACTGAAGCTTTCTTT.

This clonotype was counted many times. The V and J genes are TRBV9 and TRBJ1-1; D is ambiguous. Trimming removed 3 bases from V and 0 bases from J, with 9 bases in between. From germline, CDR1 is SGDLS and CDR2 YYNGEE. The CDR3 totals 14 residues. In DNA form, the CDR3 reads TGTGCCAGCAGCGGCACAGACATGAACACTGAAGCTTTCTTT. Translated: CASSGTDMNTEAFF.

This clonotype has a count of ten or more. This rearrangement joins TRBV7-2 to TRBJ2-5, with a tentative D call TRBD2 (5 bases). From germline, CDR1 is SGHTA and CDR2 FQGNSA. The CDR3 runs to 13 residues. The V gene lost 6 bases and the J gene lost 4 bases, with 12 bases spanning the gap. CDR3 DNA sequence: TGTGCCAGCAGTGCGGGTGGCAGAGAGACCCAGTACTTC. This sequence encodes CASSAGGRETQYF.

This clonotype was counted at least ten times. The chain combines TRBV28 with TRBJ1-1; 7 bases line up with TRBD1. CDR1 and CDR2 (germline): MDHEN, SYDVKM. V lost 6 bases, J lost 4 bases, and 14 bases stayed unmatched. The CDR3 is made up of 16 amino acids. The CDR3 spells CASSLPVTGMGTEAFF. The CDR3 DNA is TGTGCCAGCAGCCTACCCGTGACAGGGATGGGCACTGAAGCTTTCTTT.

This clonotype was detected ten times or more. The chain employs TRBV18 and TRBJ2-2, with D perhaps matching TRBD1 (6 bases). Germline CDR1 reads KGHSH; CDR2 reads LQKENI. The V and J ends lost 4 bases and 6 bases respectively, with 9 bases between them. The CDR3 is made up of 13 amino acids. CDR3 amino acids: CASSLTGSGELFF. CDR3 nucleotides: TGTGCCAGCTCACTGACAGGATCCGGGGAGCTGTTTTTT.

V and J are TRBV6-2 or TRBV6-3 and TRBJ2-1; the D is unclear. V gave up 4 bases and J gave up 5 bases, with 9 bases separating them. Germline V gene sequence: CDR1 MNHEY, CDR2 SVGEGT. The CDR3 sequence is 13 residues long. CDR3 in DNA: TGTGCCAGCAGTTTCCGGCAGAACAATGAGCAGTTCTTC. This codes for CASSFRQNNEQFF.